The 13 T cell receptor beta chains reported below all come from one sample, sequenced in a study of T cells and Merkel cell carcinoma outcomes. Profiled with immunoSEQ multiplex PCR; TCRdb holds only in-frame clones, not every one. The sample holds 10,000 to 15,000 clones, nearly 97% seen once. Sequenced sample: tumor tissue from Merkel cell carcinoma. The receptors here all came from a human donor with Merkel cell carcinoma.

The CDR3 region is CASSLTGGFIQYF. CDR3 DNA sequence: TGCGCCAGCAGCCTGACAGGGGGCTTCATTCAGTACTTC. The chain combines TRBV5-1 with TRBJ2-4, with 10 bases lining up with TRBD1. The V segment lost 4 bases and the J segment 9 bases; nucleotides outside the gene matches: 4. In germline, CDR1 is SGHRS, CDR2 YFSETQ. The CDR3 extends over 13 amino acids.

The V and J genes are TRBV7-9 and TRBJ2-3; TRBD2 matches at 7 bases. Germline CDR1 is SEHNR and CDR2 is FQNEAQ (reference sequence). The CDR3 length is 18 residues. V dropped 2 bases and J dropped 0; count of bases not matched to a gene: 11. CDR3 bases: TGTGCCAGCAGCTTACCCCGCCGGTATAGCGGGAGCACAGATACGCAGTATTTT. As protein: CASSLPRRYSGSTDTQYF.

This chain joins TRBV7-3 and TRBJ2-3; 7 nucleotides match TRBD1. This CDR3 comprises 14 residues. Germline assignment: CDR1 SGHTA and CDR2 FQGTGA. V lost 6 bases to trimming and J lost 5 bases; unmatched junction nucleotides: 8. The CDR3 loop is CASSEQGSGDTQYF. CDR3 nucleotide sequence: TGTGCCAGCAGTGAACAGGGGAGTGGAGATACGCAGTATTTT.

Worth noting for this clone: Other DNA sequences from this sample encode an identical CDR3 as well. The chain links TRBV28 to TRBJ2-7; D call uncertain. V was clipped by 3 bases and J by 2 bases, with 11 bases between them. Per the germline V gene, CDR1 is MDHEN and CDR2 is SYDVKM. The length of the CDR3 is 14 residues. CDR3 in DNA: TGTGCCAGCAGTTTCAGCCAAGGTACCTACGAGCAGTACTTC. Protein sequence: CASSFSQGTYEQYF.

This chain links TRBV7-9 with TRBJ1-1; D unclear. V was clipped by 2 bases and J by 4 bases, with 8 bases between them. This CDR3 is built from 13 residues. The germline CDR1 and CDR2 sequences are SEHNR and FQNEAQ (reference sequence). CDR3 nucleotides: TGTGCCAGCAGCTTAAAACCTTCCACTGAAGCTTTCTTT. It translates to CASSLKPSTEAFF.

The chain's CDR3 is CATSRPSGANTEAFF. CDR3 sequence (DNA): TGTGCCACCAGCAGACCTTCAGGGGCGAACACTGAAGCTTTCTTT. The chain couples TRBV15 to TRBJ1-1; the D gene is possibly TRBD1 (6 bases). The CDR3 has 15 amino acids. Trimming shortened V by 2 bases and J by 1 base, and 11 bases separated the two germline ends. Germline V gives CDR1 LNHNV, CDR2 YYDKDF (reference sequence). Based on the CDR3 plus reference TRBV15 and TRBJ1-1, the full variable domain is DAMVIQNPRYQVTQFGKPVTLSCSQTLNHNVMYWYQQKSSQAPKLLFHYYDKDFNNEADTPDNFQSRRPNTSFCFLDIRSPGLGDTAMYLCATSRPSGANTEAFFGQGTRLTVV.

This clone was found once. The chain employs TRBV7-9 and TRBJ2-3; 10 bases are shared with TRBD2. CDR1 and CDR2 from the germline V gene are SEHNR and FQNEAQ (reference sequence). Germline trimming cut 9 bases from V and 0 bases from J; bases unmatched to any gene: 9. The CDR3 has 16 amino acids. CDR3 DNA: TGTGCCAGTGGGGTAGCGGGAGGCGGAAGCACAGATACGCAGTATTTT. It encodes CASGVAGGGSTDTQYF.

The chain has TRBV5-4 and TRBJ1-2; a weak D match, TRBD1 (6 bases). This CDR3 is built from 13 residues. CDR1 and CDR2 from the germline V gene are SGHNT and YYREEE (reference sequence). Trimming left V 3 bases short and J 11 bases short, with 17 bases between. The CDR3 DNA is TGTGCCAGCAGCTATACAGGGACCTCTGGTTACACCTTC. This sequence encodes CASSYTGTSGYTF.

The chain is built from TRBV7-9 and TRBJ1-4; 9 nucleotides match TRBD1. The germline V gene encodes CDR1 SEHNR and CDR2 FQNEAQ (reference sequence). This CDR3 comprises 15 residues. With V trimmed by 5 bases and J by 7 bases, 8 bases remained unmatched. CDR3 nucleotides: TGTGCCAGCAGCGCGACAGGGGGGAGGCGTGAAAAACTGTTTTTT. It codes for CASSATGGRREKLFF. Full variable domain (missing parts from reference TRBV7-9 and TRBJ1-4): DTGVSQNPRHKITKRGQNVTFRCDPISEHNRLYWYRQTLGQGPEFLTYFQNEAQLEKSRLLSDRFSAERPKGSFSTLEIQRTEQGDSAMYLCASSATGGRREKLFFGSGTQLSVL.

The chain combines TRBV5-1 with TRBJ2-1, with D possibly called TRBD1 or TRBD2 (5 bases each). The germline V gene encodes CDR1 SGHRS and CDR2 YFSETQ. V lost 1 base to trimming and J lost 4 bases, with 15 bases between them. This CDR3 has 16 residues. The CDR3 loop is CASSLTSGRVYNEQFF. CDR3 DNA sequence: TGCGCCAGCAGCTTGACTTCAGGGCGGGTTTACAATGAGCAGTTCTTC. Based on the CDR3 plus reference TRBV5-1 and TRBJ2-1, the full variable domain is KAGVTQTPRYLIKTRGQQVTLSCSPISGHRSVSWYQQTPGQGLQFLFEYFSETQRNKGNFPGRFSGRQFSNSRSEMNVSTLELGDSALYLCASSLTSGRVYNEQFFGPGTRLTVL.

V gene TRBV18 combines with J gene TRBJ2-7; 9 nucleotides line up with TRBD1. This CDR3 contains 15 residues. V dropped 6 bases and J dropped 3; count of bases not matched to a gene: 9. The germline V gene encodes CDR1 KGHSH and CDR2 LQKENI. CDR3: CASSQTGTGYYEQYF. CDR3 nucleotide sequence: TGTGCCAGCTCTCAAACCGGGACAGGGTACTACGAGCAGTACTTC.

V gene TRBV5-1 combines with J gene TRBJ2-6; 8 nucleotides align to TRBD1. V lost 5 bases to trimming and J lost 0 bases; unmatched junction nucleotides: 7. The CDR3 is made up of 17 amino acids. The germline CDR1 and CDR2 sequences are SGHRS and YFSETQ. DNA of the CDR3: TGCGCCAGCAGACCGGGACAGGTGCTCTCTGGGGCCAACGTCCTGACTTTC. It translates to CASRPGQVLSGANVLTF.

This chain joins TRBV7-6 and TRBJ2-1, with 7 bases aligning to TRBD1. Germline CDR1 reads SGHVS; CDR2 reads FNYEAQ. V lost 1 base, J lost 2 bases, and 2 bases stayed unmatched. There are 15 residues in the CDR3. In nucleotides, the CDR3 is TGTGCCAGCAGCTTAGACAGGGGCACCTACAATGAGCAGTTCTTC. Translation gives CASSLDRGTYNEQFF.